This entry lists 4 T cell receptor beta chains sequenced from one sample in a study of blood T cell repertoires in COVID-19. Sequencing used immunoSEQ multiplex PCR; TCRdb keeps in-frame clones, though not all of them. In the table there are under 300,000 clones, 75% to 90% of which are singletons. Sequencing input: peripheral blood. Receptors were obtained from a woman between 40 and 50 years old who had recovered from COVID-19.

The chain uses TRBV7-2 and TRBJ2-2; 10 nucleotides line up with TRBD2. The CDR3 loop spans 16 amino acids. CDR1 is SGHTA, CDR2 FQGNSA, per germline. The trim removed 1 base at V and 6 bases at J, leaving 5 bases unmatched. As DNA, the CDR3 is TGTGCCAGCAGCTTAGTAGCGGGAGGTTGGGCCGGGGAGCTGTTTTTT. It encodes CASSLVAGGWAGELFF.

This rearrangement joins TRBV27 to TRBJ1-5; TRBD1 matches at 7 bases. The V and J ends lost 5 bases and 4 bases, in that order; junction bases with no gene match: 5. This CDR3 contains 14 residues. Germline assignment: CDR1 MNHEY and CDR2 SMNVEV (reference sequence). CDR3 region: CASSPRQGNQPQHF. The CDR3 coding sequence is TGTGCCAGCAGTCCCCGACAGGGTAATCAGCCCCAGCATTTT.

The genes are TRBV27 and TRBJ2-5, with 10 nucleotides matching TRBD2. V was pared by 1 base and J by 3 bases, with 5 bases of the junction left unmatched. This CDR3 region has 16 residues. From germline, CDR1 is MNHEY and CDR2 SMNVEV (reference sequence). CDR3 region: CASSLWGTSVEETQYF. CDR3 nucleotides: TGTGCCAGCAGTTTATGGGGGACTAGCGTAGAAGAGACCCAGTACTTC.

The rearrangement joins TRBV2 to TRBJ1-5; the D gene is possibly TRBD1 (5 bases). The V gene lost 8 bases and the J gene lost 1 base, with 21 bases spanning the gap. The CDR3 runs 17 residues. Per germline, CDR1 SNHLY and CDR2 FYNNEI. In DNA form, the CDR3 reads TGTGCCAGCGGGATAACACCGGGGGGATTGAGCAATCAGCCCCAGCATTTT. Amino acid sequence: CASGITPGGLSNQPQHF.